This is a list of T cell receptor beta chains from one sample in a study of blood T cell repertoires in COVID-19. Sequencing was performed with immunoSEQ multiplex PCR; in TCRdb, only in-frame clones are kept and a portion is missing. The top ten hold roughly 4% of the sample, which has 110,000 or so clones, approximately 82% seen once. The sample was peripheral blood. The source is a woman aged 65 to 85 with acute or convalescent COVID-19. Each CDR3 is given with its conserved first and last residue. The D gene is left open where the match is weak. Not all rows give a size; the values are once, few, many and, for expanded clones, a class.

size,V,J,D,CDR3,DNA
.,TRBV4-1,TRBJ2-2,.,CASSQVGQGSTGELFF,TGCGCCAGCAGCCAAGTGGGGCAGGGGAGCACCGGGGAGCTGTTTTTT
.,TRBV2,TRBJ2-7,TRBD2,CAGRTSGSREQYF,TGTGCCGGAAGGACTAGCGGGAGTCGTGAGCAGTACTTC
once,TRBV28,TRBJ1-5,TRBD1,CASSLGGQGIFKPQHF,TGTGCCAGCAGTTTAGGAGGACAGGGGATTTTCAAGCCCCAGCATTTT
.,TRBV3-1/TRBV3-2,TRBJ2-1,TRBD2,CASSQLLAGAPLFF,TGTGCCAGCAGCCAACTTCTAGCGGGAGCGCCCCTGTTCTTC
.,TRBV7-2,TRBJ2-3,TRBD2,CASSHRVSGGAVDTQYF,TGTGCCAGCAGCCACAGGGTTAGCGGGGGGGCGGTAGATACGCAGTATTTT
few,TRBV7-9,TRBJ2-4,TRBD1,CASSGQGGWAKNIQYF,TGTGCCAGCAGCGGCCAAGGGGGCTGGGCCAAAAACATTCAGTACTTC
.,TRBV18,TRBJ1-1,.,CASSPLGGIPMNTEAFF,TGTGCCAGCTCACCATTGGGGGGGATACCCATGAACACTGAAGCTTTCTTT
.,TRBV7-9,TRBJ2-5,.,CASSPGRQMKTQYF,TGTGCCAGCAGCCCCGGGCGACAGATGAAGACCCAGTACTTC
.,TRBV18,TRBJ2-2,TRBD1,CASSPPLSPGGWNTGELFF,TGTGCCAGCTCACCACCGTTATCTCCAGGGGGTTGGAACACCGGGGAGCTGTTTTTT
.,TRBV5-5,TRBJ2-4,TRBD2,CASSIERGGAKNIQYF,TGTGCCAGCAGCATAGAGCGGGGTGGAGCCAAAAACATTCAGTACTTC
.,TRBV5-4,TRBJ1-6,TRBD1,CASSTRTGRNSPLHF,TGTGCCAGCAGCACCCGGACAGGGAGGAATTCACCCCTCCACTTT
.,TRBV2,TRBJ2-5,.,CASLESQLQETQYF,TGTGCCAGCTTGGAGAGCCAGCTCCAAGAGACCCAGTACTTC
.,TRBV9,TRBJ2-1,TRBD2,CASSVVVGGPVNEQFF,TGTGCCAGCAGCGTAGTTGTGGGAGGGCCGGTCAATGAGCAGTTCTTC
.,TRBV7-2,TRBJ2-5,.,CASSPRLQETQYF,TGTGCCAGCAGCCCTAGACTGCAAGAGACCCAGTACTTC
few,TRBV28,TRBJ2-7,.,CASIQRGQRRAEQYF,TGTGCCAGCATTCAAAGGGGTCAGCGTCGGGCCGAGCAGTACTTC
.,TRBV5-5,TRBJ2-3,TRBD2,CASSFGSGGAGTDTQYF,TGTGCCAGCAGCTTTGGTAGCGGGGGGGCCGGGACAGATACGCAGTATTTT
.,TRBV6-5,TRBJ2-2,.,CASSRTANTGELFF,TGTGCCAGCAGCCGGACAGCTAACACCGGGGAGCTGTTTTTT
.,TRBV5-1,TRBJ2-7,TRBD1,CASSLGYTSGGEQYF,TGCGCCAGCAGCTTGGGATATACGTCAGGGGGCGAGCAGTACTTC
.,TRBV2,TRBJ1-1,.,CASSDFRGGDTEAFF,TGTGCCAGCAGTGATTTTAGGGGGGGAGACACTGAAGCTTTCTTT
.,TRBV2,TRBJ1-3,.,CASSQTGTYSGNTIYF,TGTGCCAGCAGTCAAACAGGGACCTACTCTGGAAACACCATATATTTT
.,TRBV7-9,TRBJ2-1,TRBD2,CASSFASGRPNEQFF,TGTGCCAGCAGCTTCGCTAGCGGGAGGCCGAATGAGCAGTTCTTC
.,TRBV9,TRBJ1-2,.,CASSPAGSIAYGYTF,TGTGCCAGCAGTCCTGCCGGGTCAATTGCCTATGGCTACACCTTC
.,TRBV11-2,TRBJ2-5,.,CASSLGPRETQYF,TGTGCCAGCAGCTTAGGGCCTAGGGAGACCCAGTACTTC
once,TRBV7-2,TRBJ1-1,.,CASSLARRDTEAFF,TGTGCCAGCAGCTTAGCGCGCCGGGACACTGAAGCTTTCTTT
.,TRBV5-1,TRBJ1-3,.,CASRGNAGSGNTIYF,TGCGCCAGCAGGGGGAACGCGGGCTCTGGAAACACCATATATTTT
once,TRBV19,TRBJ2-7,.,CASSIEPEYEQYF,TGTGCCAGTAGTATAGAACCCGAGTACGAGCAGTACTTC
.,TRBV7-2,TRBJ2-1,TRBD2,CASSFSGGAWYEQFF,TGTGCCAGCAGCTTTAGCGGGGGGGCCTGGTATGAGCAGTTCTTC
.,TRBV7-3,TRBJ2-3,.,CASSLNRDTQYF,TGTGCCAGCAGCTTAAACAGGGATACGCAGTATTTT
.,TRBV9,TRBJ1-5,.,CASSLDTLISSNQPQHF,TGTGCCAGCAGCCTCGACACCCTCATCAGCAGCAATCAGCCCCAGCATTTT
once,TRBV6-5,TRBJ2-7,.,CASLWGGASSYEQYF,TGTGCCAGCCTCTGGGGGGGGGCTAGCTCCTACGAGCAGTACTTC
.,TRBV6-5,TRBJ2-2,.,CASRGDFNTGELFF,TGTGCCAGCAGAGGGGACTTCAACACCGGGGAGCTGTTTTTT
.,TRBV5-1,TRBJ2-1,TRBD2,CASSPGTTSYNEQFF,TGCGCCAGCAGCCCTGGGACTACTTCCTACAATGAGCAGTTCTTC
.,TRBV18,TRBJ1-6,TRBD1,CASSRDSLNSPLHF,TGTGCCAGCTCCCGGGACAGTCTGAATTCACCCCTCCACTTT
.,TRBV28,TRBJ2-1,.,CASSFGLEERLYNEQFF,TGTGCCAGCAGTTTTGGGCTGGAGGAGCGCCTATACAATGAGCAGTTCTTC
.,TRBV18,TRBJ2-7,.,CASSTREAREQYF,TGTGCCAGCTCAACCAGGGAAGCCCGCGAGCAGTACTTC
once,TRBV25-1,TRBJ2-1,TRBD1,CASSADRGLSGGQFF,TGTGCCAGCAGTGCGGACAGGGGCCTCAGCGGTGGCCAGTTCTTC
.,TRBV28,TRBJ2-5,TRBD2,CASTVIAGGVETQYF,TGTGCCAGCACCGTTATAGCGGGAGGGGTCGAGACCCAGTACTTC